This TCR beta chain was recovered during a study of T cells in Graves' hyperthyroidism and ophthalmopathy. J was trimmed by 3 bases and V by 4 bases; bases with no gene match: 6. The CDR3 consists of 15 residues. Over 18 months, lack of ophthalmopathy progression marked Graves' hyperthyroidism as stable. The patients, who ranged from 18 to 65 in age, presented with newly diagnosed hyperthyroidism lasting under 2 months. Not enrolled were patients with uncontrolled infection, other autoimmune disease, pregnancy or lactation. The CDR3 regions of TCR beta were amplified from RNA transcripts. Primed by the HTBI set, a first-round RT-PCR was run on the TCR CDR3. TCRdb passed the multiplex PCR reads through MiXCR, listing each CDR3 protein once. This repertoire shows approximately 360,000 distinct CDR3 sequences, roughly 25% found once; its top ten account for around 70%.

Sequenced: blood. The genes are TRBV12-3 or TRBV12-4 and TRBJ1-5; 7 nucleotides align to TRBD1. This sequence originates from a man between 45 and 60 years old with Graves' hyperthyroidism. The CDR3 is CASSYPGTANQPQHF. The CDR3, as DNA: TGTGCCAGCAGTTACCCCGGGACAGCCAATCAGCCCCAGCATTTT.